This T cell receptor beta chain was observed in a study of shared clonotypes between healthy human individuals. Points from the study as a whole: With few donors, the genetic and exposure-history diversity represented was limited. All-four-donor shared clonotypes had higher generation probabilities than non-shared clonotypes did.

In the source study's methods: Junction-only immunoSEQ sequences carried no quality scores, so filtering differed. TCRdb's table, derived via immunoSEQ multiplex PCR, lists solely in-frame clones and lacks some. That table is the source of V, J and clone size, and D and trimming were worked out from the DNA. The sample includes about 1.5 million clones, approximately 98% of them seen just once. The CDR3 is made up of 19 amino acids. The germline gives CDR1 KGHSH, CDR2 LQKENI. Trimming cost V 1 base and J 0 bases; bases outside gene matches: 8. Details on this clone: Its antigen is not known.

Material: naive CD4+ T cells sorted from blood. As to subset: CD45RA+ positively selected. The rearrangement uses TRBV18 and TRBJ2-1, with 11 nucleotides matching TRBD2. The receptor's source is a man aged 30-40 years in good health. In DNA, the CDR3 is TGTGCCAGCTCACCACTTGGGGGACTAGCGGCAAGCTCCTACAATGAGCAGTTCTTC. Protein: CASSPLGGLAASSYNEQFF.